Sequencing of this TCR beta chain was carried out in a study of cytomegalovirus exposure and HLA in healthy donors. This PCR relied on a set of 60 Vbeta primers and 13 Jbeta primers. Measured with immunoSEQ multiplex PCR; TCRdb has only the in-frame clones, and not every one. The sample carries 74,000 or so clones, approximately 79% recorded once. The ends lost 7 bases at V and 7 bases at J; junction bases unmatched: 10. The CDR3 consists of 14 residues. Germline loops: CDR1 MNHNS, CDR2 SASEGT. The TCR sequence derives from a woman aged 40 to 50 in good health and CMV-seropositive. The chain recombines TRBV6-1 with TRBJ1-5; the match to TRBD1 covers 7 bases. Sample: PBMCs. The CDR3 DNA sequence: TGTGCCAGCAACCTAGACAGGGCCGGCCAGCCCCAGCATTTT. It encodes CASNLDRAGQPQHF.